The clone carrying this TCR beta chain was seen only a few times. Its antigen is unknown. The TCR beta CDR3 regions underwent amplification using RNA transcripts as the source. HTBI primers were employed in a first-round RT-PCR of the TCR CDR3. TCRdb ran MiXCR on the multiplex PCR reads and lists one entry per CDR3 protein. The data hold around 200,000 distinct CDR3 sequences, with 18% observed a single time. The source of the sample is a study of T cells in Graves' hyperthyroidism and ophthalmopathy. Study results and caveats: Separating ophthalmopathy from stable hyperthyroidism was achieved by a 13 V-J model. The model anticipated ophthalmopathy a median 6.5 months pre-onset.

V lost 7 bases, J lost 2 bases, and 17 bases lay in between. The CDR3 consists of 16 residues. Hyperthyroidism was newly diagnosed in patients aged 18 to 65 (duration under 2 months). The clonotype was recovered from a man in his forties with Graves' hyperthyroidism. The sequencing sample was made of blood. The chain carries TRBV12-3 or TRBV12-4 and TRBJ2-2; tentatively, D is TRBD1 (6 bases). The CDR3 nucleotides are TGTGCCAGCACAGCCGGAAGGACAGTAAACACCGGGGAGCTGTTTTTT. This encodes CASTAGRTVNTGELFF.